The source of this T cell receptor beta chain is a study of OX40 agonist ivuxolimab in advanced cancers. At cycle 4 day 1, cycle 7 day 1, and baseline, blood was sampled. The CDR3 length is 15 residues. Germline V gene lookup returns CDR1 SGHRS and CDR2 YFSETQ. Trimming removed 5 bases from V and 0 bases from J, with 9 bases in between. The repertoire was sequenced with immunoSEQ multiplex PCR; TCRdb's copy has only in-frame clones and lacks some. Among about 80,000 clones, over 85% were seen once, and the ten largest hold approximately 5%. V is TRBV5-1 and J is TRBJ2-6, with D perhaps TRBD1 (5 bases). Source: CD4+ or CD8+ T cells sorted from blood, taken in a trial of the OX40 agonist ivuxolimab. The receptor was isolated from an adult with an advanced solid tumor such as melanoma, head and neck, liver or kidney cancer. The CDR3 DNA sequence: TGCGCCAGCAGACAGGCGATCTCTGGGGCCAACGTCCTGACTTTC. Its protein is CASRQAISGANVLTF.